This T cell receptor (beta chain) is from a study of T cells in Graves' hyperthyroidism and ophthalmopathy. Amplified TCR beta CDR3 regions came from RNA transcripts. First-round RT-PCR targeting the TCR CDR3 was performed with the HTBI primer set. Each CDR3 protein is one row after TCRdb ran MiXCR on the multiplex PCR reads. The repertoire holds fewer than 300,000 distinct CDR3 sequences, with about 25% as singletons. The V gene lost 4 bases and the J gene lost 3 bases, with 12 bases spanning the gap. From germline, CDR1 is SGHTA and CDR2 FQGNSA. The CDR3 length is 14 residues. This clonotype was found many times.

The sequencing input was blood. The gene calls are TRBV7-2 and TRBJ2-5, with a tentative D call TRBD2 (6 bases). The clonotype was recovered from a middle-aged man with Graves' hyperthyroidism that later progressed to Graves' ophthalmopathy. CDR3 residues: CASSYQLAEETQYF. In DNA, the CDR3 is TGTGCCAGCAGCTATCAATTAGCGGAAGAGACCCAGTACTTC.